Listed below are T cell receptor beta chains from one sample, sequenced in a study of shared T cell receptors in the human thymus. TCRdb's copy holds only in-frame clones and misses some; the assay was immunoSEQ multiplex PCR. The sample has roughly 560,000 clones, roughly 74% seen once; the top ten hold more than 0.01%. This sample also appeared in a second study, on human thymus T cells.

The specimen sequenced was thymocytes. The source of these receptors is a boy under three years old with a congenital heart defect. Both conserved end residues are part of each CDR3. A D gene is named only where the DNA matches it firmly. Size tells how often a clone was seen (once, few, many) or the class of an expanded clone, and some rows leave it out.

v_gene	j_gene	abundance	len	d_gene	CDR3nt	CDR3aa
TRBV19	TRBJ1-5	.	12	.	TGTGCCAGTACCAGTAGCAATCAGCCCCAGCATTTT	CASTSSNQPQHF
TRBV2	TRBJ2-7	.	15	TRBD2	TGTGCCAGCAACCCCAGGACTAGCGGGAGGGCTGAGCAGTACTTC	CASNPRTSGRAEQYF
TRBV27	TRBJ2-7	.	12	TRBD1	TGTGCCAGCAGGCCCGGGACAGGGGAGCAGTACTTC	CASRPGTGEQYF
TRBV28	TRBJ2-7	.	14	TRBD1	TGTGCCAGCAGCCTCATGGGACAGGGCGACGAGCAGTACTTC	CASSLMGQGDEQYF
TRBV7-9	TRBJ2-7	.	14	.	TGTGCCAGCAGCTTAACTCAGGGTCACTACGAGCAGTACTTC	CASSLTQGHYEQYF
TRBV5-5	TRBJ2-7	few	17	TRBD2	TGTGCCAGCAGCTTGGTCCCTAGCGGGAGGTTGGACTACGAGCAGTACTTC	CASSLVPSGRLDYEQYF
TRBV5-3	TRBJ1-2	few	10	.	TGTGCCAGACAGGGAAATGGCTACACCTTC	CARQGNGYTF
TRBV30	TRBJ2-3	.	16	TRBD2	TGTGCCTGGAGACTAGCGGGAGGGCCCTCCACAGATACGCAGTATTTT	CAWRLAGGPSTDTQYF
TRBV11-2	TRBJ2-7	.	16	TRBD2	TGTGCCAGCAGCCCGACTAGCGGGATTTCCCGTTACGAGCAGTACTTC	CASSPTSGISRYEQYF
TRBV14	TRBJ1-1	.	15	.	TGTGCCAGCAGTCCTGGACAGCCTTTGAGCACTGAAGCTTTCTTT	CASSPGQPLSTEAFF
TRBV9	TRBJ2-5	.	11	.	TGTGCCAGCAGTACGGAGGAGACCCAGTACTTC	CASSTEETQYF
TRBV6-6	TRBJ2-5	.	15	.	TGTGCCAGCCCCCACGATGGAGCGGATCAAGAGACCCAGTACTTC	CASPHDGADQETQYF
TRBV7-2	TRBJ2-7	.	12	.	TGTGCCAGCAGCTTAGCGGAGAACGAGCAGTACTTC	CASSLAENEQYF
TRBV4-3	TRBJ1-1	few	13	.	TGCGCCAGCAGCCGTCAGGGAAAAACTGAAGCTTTCTTT	CASSRQGKTEAFF
TRBV7-2	TRBJ2-5	.	17	.	TGTGCCAGCAGCTTAGGGAGGCTGACTTATCCCAAAGAGACCCAGTACTTC	CASSLGRLTYPKETQYF
TRBV6-1	TRBJ1-4	.	14	TRBD1	TGTGCCAGCAGTTTAGACAGGGTAAACGAAAAACTGTTTTTT	CASSLDRVNEKLFF
TRBV27	TRBJ1-1	.	19	.	TGTGCCAGCAGTTTGGTCGGATCCTGGGGGGGTAAGGTGAACACTGAAGCTTTCTTT	CASSLVGSWGGKVNTEAFF
TRBV5-6	TRBJ2-7	few	16	TRBD2	TGTGCCAGCAGCTTGACCGGGACTAGCGGGAGCCACGAGCAGTACTTC	CASSLTGTSGSHEQYF
TRBV4-3	TRBJ1-2	.	16	.	TGCGCCAGCAGCCAATCGAAGGACAGCCAAAACTATGGCTACACCTTC	CASSQSKDSQNYGYTF
TRBV7-9	TRBJ1-1	.	16	.	TGTGCCAGCAGCTTAGGCAACCCCCAACGGGACACTGAAGCTTTCTTT	CASSLGNPQRDTEAFF
TRBV2	TRBJ2-3	.	19	TRBD2	TGTGCCAGTGGGGGGGTCAGCCAAGAGGACTACGCGTCCACAGATACGCAGTATTTT	CASGGVSQEDYASTDTQYF
TRBV19	TRBJ2-2	.	17	TRBD1	TGTGCCAGTAGTATAGAGGCAGGGGGCGTTGTCACCGGGGAGCTGTTTTTT	CASSIEAGGVVTGELFF
TRBV28	TRBJ1-3	.	17	TRBD1	TGTGCCAGCACCTGCCCAGGGGGAGCCCTCGGTGGAAACACCATATATTTT	CASTCPGGALGGNTIYF
TRBV14	TRBJ2-2	.	16	.	TGTGCCAGCAGCCGGGTGCGGCCCGCGAACACCGGGGAGCTGTTTTTT	CASSRVRPANTGELFF
TRBV4-3	TRBJ1-2	.	15	TRBD1	TGCGCCAGCAGCCTTTCAATGAGGACAGGCGAAGGCTACACCTTC	CASSLSMRTGEGYTF
TRBV20-1	TRBJ2-1	.	10	.	TGCAGTGCCCAGAGGAATGAGCAGTTCTTC	CSAQRNEQFF
TRBV30	TRBJ2-2	.	14	TRBD2	TGTGCCTGGAGTACTAGCGGAAACACCGGGGAGCTGTTTTTT	CAWSTSGNTGELFF
TRBV27	TRBJ1-1	.	18	TRBD1	TGTGCCAGCAGTTCCCGGACAGGGGAAAGGCTAGGGAACACTGAAGCTTTCTTT	CASSSRTGERLGNTEAFF
TRBV11-2	TRBJ2-7	.	14	.	TGTGCCAGCAGCCCCGCGGGGCTGGGGTACGAGCAGTACTTC	CASSPAGLGYEQYF
TRBV18	TRBJ2-3	.	16	.	TGTGCCAGCTCACCCTCTCTGGGGGGATCCACAGATACGCAGTATTTT	CASSPSLGGSTDTQYF
TRBV30	TRBJ2-3	.	16	TRBD2	TGTGCCTCACGCGGACTAGCGGCCTCCCCACGTCATACGCAGTATTTT	CASRGLAASPRHTQYF